Included here is one T cell receptor beta chain sequence, with context. The antigen remains undetermined. This entry belongs to a study of T cells expressing NK-cell markers. Overall study context: Serological testing identified seven of the eight sequenced donors as HCMV-seropositive and one as seronegative. General study points: A range of 1.0-7.0% of CD8+ T cells consisted of dominant NKG2C+ clonotypes in about six donors.

TCRdb reprocessed the 5' RACE reads and stores each CDR3 protein as one record, lacking DNA. The sample table includes some 410,000 distinct CDR3 sequences. The sequencing sample was made of blood T cells: a sorted CD56 or NKG2C T cell subset, CD4+ or CD8+ T cells, or bulk PBMC T cells (not recorded which). The sequence was collected from a woman aged 18 to 75 in good health.

The CDR3 loop is CASTRTENYGYTF. The genes are TRBV12-3 or TRBV12-4 and TRBJ1-2; the D call from TCRdb, TRBD1, cannot be confirmed without DNA. The length of the CDR3 is 13 residues.